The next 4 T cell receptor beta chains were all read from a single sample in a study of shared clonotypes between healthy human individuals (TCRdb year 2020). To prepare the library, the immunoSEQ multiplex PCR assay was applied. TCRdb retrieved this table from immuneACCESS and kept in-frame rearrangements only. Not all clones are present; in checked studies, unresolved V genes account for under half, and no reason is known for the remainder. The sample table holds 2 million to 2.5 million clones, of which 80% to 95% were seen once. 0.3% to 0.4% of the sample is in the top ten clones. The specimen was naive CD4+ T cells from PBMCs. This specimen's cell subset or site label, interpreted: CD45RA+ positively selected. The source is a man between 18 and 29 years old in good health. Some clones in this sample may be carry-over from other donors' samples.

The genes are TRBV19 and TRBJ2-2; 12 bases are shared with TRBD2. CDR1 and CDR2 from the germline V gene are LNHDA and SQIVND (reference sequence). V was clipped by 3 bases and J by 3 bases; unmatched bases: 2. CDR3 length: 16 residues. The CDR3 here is CASSMTSGRYTGELFF. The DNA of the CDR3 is TGTGCCAGTAGTATGACTAGCGGGAGATACACCGGGGAGCTGTTTTTT.

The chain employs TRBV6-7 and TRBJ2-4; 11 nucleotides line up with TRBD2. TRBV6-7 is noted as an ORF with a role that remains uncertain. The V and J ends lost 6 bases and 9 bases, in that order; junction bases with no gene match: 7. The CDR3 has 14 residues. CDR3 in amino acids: CASRGGTSGAIQYF. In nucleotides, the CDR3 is TGTGCCAGCAGAGGGGGGACTAGCGGCGCCATTCAGTACTTC.

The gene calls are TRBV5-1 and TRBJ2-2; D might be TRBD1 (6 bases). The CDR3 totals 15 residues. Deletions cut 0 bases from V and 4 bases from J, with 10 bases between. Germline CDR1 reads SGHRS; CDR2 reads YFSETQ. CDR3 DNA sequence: TGCGCCAGCAGCTTGGATGGACAGTTCACCGGGGAGCTGTTTTTT. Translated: CASSLDGQFTGELFF.

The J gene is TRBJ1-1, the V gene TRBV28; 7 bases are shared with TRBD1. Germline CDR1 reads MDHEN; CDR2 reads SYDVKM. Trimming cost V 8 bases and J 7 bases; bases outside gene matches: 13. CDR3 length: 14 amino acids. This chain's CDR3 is CASCSYGTVHEAFF. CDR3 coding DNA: TGTGCCAGCTGCTCATATGGGACAGTCCATGAAGCTTTCTTT. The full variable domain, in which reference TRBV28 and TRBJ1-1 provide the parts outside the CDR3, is DVKVTQSSRYLVKRTGEKVFLECVQDMDHENMFWYRQDPGLGLRLIYFSYDVKMKEKGDIPEGYSVSREKKERFSLILESASTNQTSMYLCASCSYGTVHEAFFGQGTRLTVV.